Below are 18 T cell receptor beta chains sequenced from a single sample in a study of early T cells in non-severe SARS-CoV-2 infection. MiXCR, applied by TCRdb to the 5' RACE reads, yields one record per CDR3 protein. The table includes tens of thousands of distinct CDR3 sequences, 8.5% to 10% detected once. The sample consisted of whole blood. These receptors originate from an adult who was a healthcare worker with PCR-confirmed SARS-CoV-2 infection or an uninfected control (not recorded which).

This clonotype has at least ten counts. The chain has TRBV11-2 and TRBJ1-4, with 9 bases that match TRBD1. The V gene end was trimmed by 1 base and the J gene end by 8 bases; junction bases not matched to a gene: 5. Germline V gene sequence: CDR1 SGHAT, CDR2 FQNNGV. This CDR3 is built from 15 residues. The CDR3 DNA is TGTGCCAGCAGCTTAGGGACAGGGGCGGACGAAAAACTGTTTTTT. Its protein is CASSLGTGADEKLFF.

The chain couples TRBV20-1 to TRBJ1-1; unclear D gene. With 3 bases removed from V and 3 bases from J, the gap between germline ends came to 20 bases. The CDR3 loop spans 16 amino acids. Looked up from germline, CDR1 is DFQATT and CDR2 is SNEGSKA (reference sequence). The CDR3 spells CSARFWREEWDTEAFF. For the CDR3, the DNA is TGCAGTGCTAGGTTTTGGCGGGAGGAGTGGGACACTGAAGCTTTCTTT.

In this sample, this clonotype turned up many times. The V and J genes are TRBV9 and TRBJ1-3; D unclear. Per the germline V gene, CDR1 is SGDLS and CDR2 is YYNGEE. V was shortened by 0 bases and J by 0 bases, with 7 bases between the two germline ends. This CDR3 is 15 amino acids long. The CDR3 DNA follows: TGTGCCAGCAGCGTAGGTACCTTCTCTGGAAACACCATATATTTT. It specifies CASSVGTFSGNTIYF.

This clonotype was seen at least ten times. J is TRBJ2-7 and V is TRBV6-2 or TRBV6-3; no clear D. The CDR3 is 13 amino acids. V was shortened by 8 bases and J by 5 bases, with 16 bases between the two germline ends. Germline CDR1 is MNHEY and CDR2 is SVGEGT. The CDR3 loop is CASADANGHEQYF. Written as DNA, the CDR3 is TGTGCCAGCGCGGACGCAAATGGGCACGAGCAGTACTTC.

This clonotype came up many times. In nucleotides, the CDR3 is TGTGCCATCAGTGGGGGGACAGCGTCCTCTGGGGCCAACGTCCTGACTTTC. Its protein product is CAISGGTASSGANVLTF. The chain has TRBV10-3 and TRBJ2-6; 7 bases fit TRBD1. The trim removed 4 bases at V and 0 bases at J, leaving 6 bases unmatched. The germline gives CDR1 ENHRY, CDR2 SYGVKD. This CDR3 is 17 amino acids long.

This chain links TRBV18 with TRBJ1-2; unclear D gene. The CDR3 is made up of 11 amino acids. Germline lookup yields CDR1 KGHSH and CDR2 LQKENI. Between the trimmed V and J ends, which lost 5 bases and 6 bases, there was a span of 7 bases. CDR3 bases: TGTGCCAGCTCAAGGAACGATGGCTACACCTTC. It encodes CASSRNDGYTF.

The V call is TRBV6-2 or TRBV6-3, the J call TRBJ2-1; 14 bases match TRBD2. This CDR3 has 18 amino acids. Germline-derived CDR1 and CDR2 are MNHEY and SVGEGT. With 0 bases clipped from V and 8 bases from J, the junction kept 9 bases outside the gene matches. The CDR3 reads CASSYSDGTSGSTDEQFF. The CDR3 nucleotides read TGTGCCAGCAGTTACTCAGACGGGACTAGCGGGAGTACCGATGAGCAGTTCTTC.

This clonotype was seen a few times. The chain combines TRBV3-1 with TRBJ2-7; 7 bases line up with TRBD1. CDR3 length: 14 residues. V shed 2 bases, J shed 3 bases, and the junction held 4 bases outside the gene matches. CDR1 and CDR2 from the germline V gene are LGHDT and YNNKEL (reference sequence). DNA of the CDR3: TGTGCCAGCAGCCAATCGACAGGGAGCTACGAGCAGTACTTC. Translated, it gives CASSQSTGSYEQYF.

This clonotype was counted ten times or more. The chain employs TRBV19 and TRBJ1-5; 7 positions match TRBD1. CDR1 LNHDA and CDR2 SQIVND come from the germline V gene (reference sequence). The CDR3 runs 15 residues. Losses at the gene ends were 7 bases for V and 4 bases for J; bases not matched to a gene: 10. In nucleotides, the CDR3 is TGTGCCAGTACCCTGTACGGGACAGCTAATCAGCCCCAGCATTTT. Translated: CASTLYGTANQPQHF.

This clonotype was recorded at least ten times. The chain links TRBV2 to TRBJ2-5; TRBD1 aligns across 7 bases. CDR3 length: 14 residues. Losses at the gene ends were 4 bases for V and 1 base for J; bases not matched to a gene: 3. Germline CDR1 SNHLY, CDR2 FYNNEI. The chain's CDR3 is CASSGTGPQETQYF. DNA of the CDR3: TGTGCCAGCAGTGGGACAGGACCCCAAGAGACCCAGTACTTC.

The CDR3 coding sequence is TGCAGTGCTAGAGATCTCCGTAATGAAAAACTGTTTTTT. It encodes CSARDLRNEKLFF. The V gene is TRBV20-1, the J gene TRBJ1-4; D is unclear. The CDR3 is made up of 13 amino acids. Trimming removed 0 bases at V and 4 bases at J, with 6 bases between. Germline CDR1 is DFQATT and CDR2 is SNEGSKA (reference sequence).

The table lists this clonotype with many counts. The gene calls are TRBV5-1 and TRBJ2-2; tentative D call: TRBD2 (5 bases). Looked up from germline, CDR1 is SGHRS and CDR2 is YFSETQ. The CDR3 sequence is 14 residues long. The V and J ends lost 0 bases and 8 bases respectively, with 11 bases between them. The CDR3 protein is CASSLGTLIGELFF. The CDR3 bases are TGCGCCAGCAGCTTGGGGACTCTTATAGGGGAGCTGTTTTTT.

V usage is TRBV20-1 and J usage is TRBJ2-3; D remains ambiguous. CDR1 DFQATT and CDR2 SNEGSKA come from the germline V gene (reference sequence). The CDR3 is 13 amino acids. V was shortened by 5 bases and J by 2 bases, with 11 bases between the two germline ends. The CDR3 sequence is CSAPDRTTDTQYF. The CDR3 DNA follows: TGCAGTGCTCCGGACCGGACCACAGATACGCAGTATTTT.

This clonotype was seen ten or more times. The chain combines TRBV6-1 with TRBJ2-2, with 12 positions matching TRBD2. The CDR3 spans 15 residues. The trim removed 6 bases at V and 3 bases at J, leaving 2 bases unmatched. Germline CDR1 MNHNS, CDR2 SASEGT. This CDR3 is CASSGLAGYTGELFF. Written as DNA, the CDR3 is TGTGCCAGCAGCGGACTAGCGGGGTACACCGGGGAGCTGTTTTTT.

The chain has TRBV5-4 and TRBJ1-1; no firm D call. V dropped 2 bases and J dropped 0 bases, with 14 bases sitting between them. Germline CDR1 SGHNT, CDR2 YYREEE (reference sequence). The CDR3 is made up of 16 amino acids. CDR3 amino acids: CASSFSLGRMNTEAFF. The CDR3 DNA sequence: TGTGCCAGCAGCTTCTCCCTGGGCAGGATGAACACTGAAGCTTTCTTT.

In its sample, this clonotype was seen a few times. CDR3 residues: CASSLTTGGLQPQHF. In DNA form, the CDR3 reads TGTGCCAGTAGCCTTACCACAGGGGGCCTTCAGCCCCAGCATTTT. V gene TRBV19 combines with J gene TRBJ1-5, with TRBD1 matching over 9 bases. The trim removed 6 bases at V and 6 bases at J, leaving 9 bases unmatched. CDR3 size: 15 residues. Per the germline V gene, CDR1 is LNHDA and CDR2 is SQIVND (reference sequence).

This clonotype was observed at least ten times. This sequence joins TRBV10-3 and TRBJ2-7; no firm D call. The CDR3 contains 15 residues. Trimming stripped 6 bases from V and 0 bases from J, with 15 bases between. Germline V gene data show CDR1 as ENHRY and CDR2 as SYGVKD. CDR3 nucleotide sequence: TGTGCCATCAGGCGCGTCGAGGAAGCCTCCTACGAGCAGTACTTC. Amino acid sequence: CAIRRVEEASYEQYF.

Many counts were recorded for this clonotype. The chain couples TRBV5-5 to TRBJ2-1; TRBD2 agrees at 10 bases. The V gene end was trimmed by 6 bases and the J gene end by 5 bases; junction bases not matched to a gene: 8. The CDR3 runs to 15 residues. CDR1 is SGHKS and CDR2 is YYEKEE in the germline V gene (reference sequence). As DNA, the CDR3 is TGTGCCAGCAATGCGGGACTAGCGATAGACAATGAGCAGTTCTTC. It translates to CASNAGLAIDNEQFF.